This T cell receptor (beta chain) was found in a study of cytomegalovirus exposure and HLA in healthy donors. Study findings and constraints: First-cohort TCR clusters were later found to tend to co-occur in the approximately 120 validation repertoires. Cytomegalovirus association was assigned to over 150 TCR beta chains.

A single count supports this clone. Its antigen is currently unknown. The protocol was immunoSEQ multiplex PCR, while the TCRdb copy is restricted to in-frame clones and leaves out a portion. Among roughly 180,000 clones listed, around nine tenths were seen once. V was cut by 4 bases and J by 3 bases, with 18 bases left in between. This CDR3 is 16 amino acids long. The V gene's germline CDR1 is MNHEY and CDR2 SVGAGI. V gene TRBV6-5 combines with J gene TRBJ1-2; a weak D match, TRBD1 (5 bases). The sequenced material came from PBMCs. The TCR originated in a man aged 25 to 40 in good health and CMV-seropositive. The CDR3 protein is CASSFSGWTTYYGYTF. CDR3 sequence (DNA): TGTGCCAGCAGTTTTTCGGGATGGACAACATACTATGGCTACACCTTC.